This is a list of T cell receptor beta chains from one sample in a study of blood T cells in healthy people across ages. Using its own MiXCR run on the 5' RACE reads, TCRdb lists one record per CDR3 protein. The table lists roughly 730,000 distinct CDR3 sequences, roughly 56% of them singletons. The specimen sequenced was blood. These receptors were collected from a man aged 35-49 years in good health. Both conserved end residues are part of each CDR3. Each record gives: CDR3 DNA, CDR3 protein, clone size, J gene, D gene, V gene. D genes are given only for firm matches. A row's size may be missing; if present it is once, few, many or a size class.

CDR3 DNA: TGTGCCAGCAGCCACCCCGACAGGTATAGAAATGAGCAGTTCTTC; CDR3 protein: CASSHPDRYRNEQFF; clone size: few; J gene: TRBJ2-1; D gene: -; V gene: TRBV7-2
CDR3 DNA: TGTGCCAGCAGTTTCACAGGTGATGTCTCTGGGGCCAACGTCCTGACTTTC; CDR3 protein: CASSFTGDVSGANVLTF; clone size: few; J gene: TRBJ2-6; D gene: -; V gene: TRBV28
CDR3 DNA: TGTGCCAGCAGTGAAGGCCCAGCGGGCTATTTGCCGTACTTC; CDR3 protein: CASSEGPAGYLPYF; clone size: -; J gene: TRBJ2-5; D gene: -; V gene: TRBV6-1
CDR3 DNA: TGTGCCAGCAGCCAAGATCCGGATGTGACCACAGATACGCAGTATTTT; CDR3 protein: CASSQDPDVTTDTQYF; clone size: -; J gene: TRBJ2-3; D gene: -; V gene: TRBV4-2
CDR3 DNA: TGTGCCAGCAGCTTAGTCCCGGGGGACCATGCAGATACGCAGTATTTT; CDR3 protein: CASSLVPGDHADTQYF; clone size: few; J gene: TRBJ2-3; D gene: -; V gene: TRBV13
CDR3 DNA: TGTGCCAGCAGCTTACAGGGCTTCTACGAGCAGTACTTC; CDR3 protein: CASSLQGFYEQYF; clone size: few; J gene: TRBJ2-7; D gene: -; V gene: TRBV7-9
CDR3 DNA: TGTGCCAGCAGTTTGACTAGCGGGAGCACAGATACGCAGTATTTT; CDR3 protein: CASSLTSGSTDTQYF; clone size: many; J gene: TRBJ2-3; D gene: TRBD2; V gene: TRBV7-2
CDR3 DNA: TGTGCTAGCAGCACGACCGGGACAGGGCCCTACGAGCAGTACTTC; CDR3 protein: CASSTTGTGPYEQYF; clone size: few; J gene: TRBJ2-7; D gene: TRBD1; V gene: TRBV11-1
CDR3 DNA: TGTGCCAGCAGTTCCGACAGGGTTGCAATTTACGAGCAGTACTTC; CDR3 protein: CASSSDRVAIYEQYF; clone size: -; J gene: TRBJ2-7; D gene: TRBD1; V gene: TRBV7-9
CDR3 DNA: TGTGCCAGCAGCCGGGACAGTTATGAAAAACTGTTTTTT; CDR3 protein: CASSRDSYEKLFF; clone size: -; J gene: TRBJ1-4; D gene: TRBD1; V gene: TRBV7-2
CDR3 DNA: TGTGCCAGCAATAAAGGGGGGGAGGGCCACAATGAGCAGTACTTC; CDR3 protein: CASNKGGEGHNEQYF; clone size: -; J gene: TRBJ2-7; D gene: -; V gene: TRBV6-2/TRBV6-3
CDR3 DNA: TGTGCCAGCAGTTTCCCCAGCGGGAGGAGGCACAATGAGCAGTACTTC; CDR3 protein: CASSFPSGRRHNEQYF; clone size: -; J gene: TRBJ2-5; D gene: TRBD2; V gene: TRBV6-2/TRBV6-3
CDR3 DNA: TGTGCCAGCAGTCCACTAGCGGGTAACCCCTACGAGCAGTACTTC; CDR3 protein: CASSPLAGNPYEQYF; clone size: few; J gene: TRBJ2-7; D gene: TRBD2; V gene: TRBV27
CDR3 DNA: TGTGCCAGCAGCGCCGGGAGTAACTACGAGCAGTACTTC; CDR3 protein: CASSAGSNYEQYF; clone size: -; J gene: TRBJ2-7; D gene: -; V gene: TRBV7-2
CDR3 DNA: TGTGCCAGCAGTCAGCAGGGTCTTCAAGCCAAAAACATTCAGTACTTC; CDR3 protein: CASSQQGLQAKNIQYF; clone size: few; J gene: TRBJ2-4; D gene: -; V gene: TRBV11-2
CDR3 DNA: TGTGCCAGCAGCTCGCCACAGGGGGCTGGGGCTGAAGCTTTCTTT; CDR3 protein: CASSSPQGAGAEAFF; clone size: -; J gene: TRBJ1-1; D gene: TRBD1; V gene: TRBV7-6
CDR3 DNA: TGTGCCAGCAGTTCGACGGCAAATTCCACAGATACGCAGTATTTT; CDR3 protein: CASSSTANSTDTQYF; clone size: -; J gene: TRBJ2-3; D gene: -; V gene: TRBV28
CDR3 DNA: TGTGCCAGCAGACCCACTAGCGGGAGGTCCTACAATGAGCAGTTCTTC; CDR3 protein: CASRPTSGRSYNEQFF; clone size: -; J gene: TRBJ2-1; D gene: TRBD2; V gene: TRBV7-8
CDR3 DNA: TGTGCCAGCAGTCTAGCGGGGTCTCGCAATGAGCAGTTCTTC; CDR3 protein: CASSLAGSRNEQFF; clone size: -; J gene: TRBJ2-1; D gene: TRBD2; V gene: TRBV27
CDR3 DNA: TGTGCCAGCAGTTATTTCGTAGCGGGGGTTTCCCAAGAGACCCAGTACTTC; CDR3 protein: CASSYFVAGVSQETQYF; clone size: few; J gene: TRBJ2-5; D gene: TRBD2; V gene: TRBV6-5
CDR3 DNA: TGCAGTGCTAGAGATCTGGCGAAGGGCCACTACGACTCACCCCTCCACTTT; CDR3 protein: CSARDLAKGHYDSPLHF; clone size: -; J gene: TRBJ1-6; D gene: -; V gene: TRBV20-1
CDR3 DNA: TGTGCCAGCAGCTCGGGACTAGCGGGAGGAGAGCAGTATTTT; CDR3 protein: CASSSGLAGGEQYF; clone size: few; J gene: TRBJ2-3; D gene: TRBD2; V gene: TRBV13
CDR3 DNA: TGTGCCAGCAGCTCCATTGGGACAGGGTGGAACACTGAAGCTTTCTTT; CDR3 protein: CASSSIGTGWNTEAFF; clone size: -; J gene: TRBJ1-1; D gene: TRBD1; V gene: TRBV7-2
CDR3 DNA: TGCAGTGCTTTGGGACAGCTGGGGAGTTCACCCCTCCACTTT; CDR3 protein: CSALGQLGSSPLHF; clone size: few; J gene: TRBJ1-6; D gene: TRBD1; V gene: TRBV20-1
CDR3 DNA: TGTGCCAGTACGGGCTGGCGTAGTGGCTACACCTTC; CDR3 protein: CASTGWRSGYTF; clone size: few; J gene: TRBJ1-2; D gene: -; V gene: TRBV25-1
CDR3 DNA: TGTGCCAGCTCACCGAGCGGGAGAAAAGATACGCAGTATTTT; CDR3 protein: CASSPSGRKDTQYF; clone size: -; J gene: TRBJ2-3; D gene: TRBD2; V gene: TRBV18
CDR3 DNA: TGCGCCAGCAGCCAAGATGTGCCGTCGAACACCGGGGAGCTGTTTTTT; CDR3 protein: CASSQDVPSNTGELFF; clone size: -; J gene: TRBJ2-2; D gene: -; V gene: TRBV4-3
CDR3 DNA: TGTGCCACCAGCAGAAAGAGTTCAGGGCTCCCGGACACCGGGGAGCTGTTTTTT; CDR3 protein: CATSRKSSGLPDTGELFF; clone size: -; J gene: TRBJ2-2; D gene: -; V gene: TRBV15
CDR3 DNA: TGTGCCGCCCGACTAGCGGGAGTTGGGGATACGCAGTATTTT; CDR3 protein: CAARLAGVGDTQYF; clone size: -; J gene: TRBJ2-3; D gene: TRBD2; V gene: TRBV6-6
CDR3 DNA: TGCAGTGCTAGTTCCAGCGGGGTTGAGCAGTTCTTC; CDR3 protein: CSASSSGVEQFF; clone size: few; J gene: TRBJ2-1; D gene: TRBD2; V gene: TRBV20-1
CDR3 DNA: TGTGCCAGCAGGGTAAAGGGCTCCTACGAGCAGTACTTC; CDR3 protein: CASRVKGSYEQYF; clone size: -; J gene: TRBJ2-7; D gene: -; V gene: TRBV5-6
CDR3 DNA: TGTGCCATCAGTGAGTCAGGCGGGAGGAACAATGAGCAGTTCTTC; CDR3 protein: CAISESGGRNNEQFF; clone size: -; J gene: TRBJ2-1; D gene: TRBD2; V gene: TRBV10-3
CDR3 DNA: TGTGCCAGCAGCCTGGGACTGTGGAGCCCCTACGAGCAGTACTTC; CDR3 protein: CASSLGLWSPYEQYF; clone size: -; J gene: TRBJ2-7; D gene: -; V gene: TRBV6-2/TRBV6-3
CDR3 DNA: TGTGCCAGCAGCTTAGAGGGGGCGGTCCGAGATACGCAGTATTTT; CDR3 protein: CASSLEGAVRDTQYF; clone size: -; J gene: TRBJ2-3; D gene: TRBD1; V gene: TRBV7-3
CDR3 DNA: TGTGCCAGCAGAGAGTCAGGGACGAACACCGGGGAGCTGTTTTTT; CDR3 protein: CASRESGTNTGELFF; clone size: once; J gene: TRBJ2-2; D gene: -; V gene: TRBV28
CDR3 DNA: TGTGCCAGCAGACAACCCCCGGACAGACACGCTGAAGCTTTCTTT; CDR3 protein: CASRQPPDRHAEAFF; clone size: -; J gene: TRBJ1-1; D gene: -; V gene: TRBV7-9
CDR3 DNA: TGCGCCAGCAGCCAAGAGGTTGGACCATTGGGGGCAGATACGCAGTATTTT; CDR3 protein: CASSQEVGPLGADTQYF; clone size: -; J gene: TRBJ2-3; D gene: -; V gene: TRBV4-3
CDR3 DNA: TGCAGTGCTAGAGACGAAGCGGGGGGGGGTCACATTCAGTACTTC; CDR3 protein: CSARDEAGGGHIQYF; clone size: -; J gene: TRBJ2-4; D gene: TRBD2; V gene: TRBV20-1
CDR3 DNA: TGTGCCAGCAGCTACGAATTTGGACAGGGATACGAGCAGTACTTC; CDR3 protein: CASSYEFGQGYEQYF; clone size: -; J gene: TRBJ2-7; D gene: TRBD1; V gene: TRBV7-2
CDR3 DNA: TGCGCCAGCGGCTCAAATACAGGGGAGCAAGAGACCCAGTACTTC; CDR3 protein: CASGSNTGEQETQYF; clone size: once; J gene: TRBJ2-5; D gene: TRBD1; V gene: TRBV5-1
CDR3 DNA: TGTGTCAGCAGTTCCTCCCCTCCGTCGCTAGCGGGAGGATACGAGCAGTACTTC; CDR3 protein: CVSSSSPPSLAGGYEQYF; clone size: once; J gene: TRBJ2-7; D gene: TRBD2; V gene: TRBV28